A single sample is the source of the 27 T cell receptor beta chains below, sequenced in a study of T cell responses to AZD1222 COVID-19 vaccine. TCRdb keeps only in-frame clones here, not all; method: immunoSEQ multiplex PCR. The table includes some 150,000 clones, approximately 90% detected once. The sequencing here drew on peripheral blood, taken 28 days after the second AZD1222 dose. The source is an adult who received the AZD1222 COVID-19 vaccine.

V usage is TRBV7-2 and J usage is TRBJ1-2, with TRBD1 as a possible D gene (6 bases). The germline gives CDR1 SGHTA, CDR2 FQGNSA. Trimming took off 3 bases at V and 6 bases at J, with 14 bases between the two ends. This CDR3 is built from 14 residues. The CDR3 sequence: CASSLRGIRDGYTF. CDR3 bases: TGTGCCAGCAGCTTGAGGGGGATTCGGGATGGCTACACCTTC. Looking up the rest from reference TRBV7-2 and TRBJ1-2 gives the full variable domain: GAGVSQSPSNKVTEKGKDVELRCDPISGHTALYWYRQSLGQGLEFLIYFQGNSAPDKSGLPSDRFSAERTGGSVSTLTIQRTQQEDSAVYLCASSLRGIRDGYTFGSGTRLTVV.

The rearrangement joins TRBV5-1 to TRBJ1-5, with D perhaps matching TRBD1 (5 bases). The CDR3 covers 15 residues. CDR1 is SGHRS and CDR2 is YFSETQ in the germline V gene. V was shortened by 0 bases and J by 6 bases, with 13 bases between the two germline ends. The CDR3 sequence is CASSLAGGQGQPQHF. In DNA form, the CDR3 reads TGCGCCAGCAGCTTGGCCGGGGGTCAAGGTCAGCCCCAGCATTTT.

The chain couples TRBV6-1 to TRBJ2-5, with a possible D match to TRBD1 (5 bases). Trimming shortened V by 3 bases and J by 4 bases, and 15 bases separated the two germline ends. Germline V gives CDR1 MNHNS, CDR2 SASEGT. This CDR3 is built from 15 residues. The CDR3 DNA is TGTGCCAGCAGTGATAATTATGGGGCCTCAGAGACCCAGTACTTC. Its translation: CASSDNYGASETQYF.

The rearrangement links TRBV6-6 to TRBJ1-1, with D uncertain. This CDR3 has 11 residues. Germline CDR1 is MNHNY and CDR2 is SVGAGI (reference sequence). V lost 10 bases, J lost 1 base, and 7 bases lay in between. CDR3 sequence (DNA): TGTGCCACCCGTGGGAACACTGAAGCTTTCTTT. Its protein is CATRGNTEAFF.

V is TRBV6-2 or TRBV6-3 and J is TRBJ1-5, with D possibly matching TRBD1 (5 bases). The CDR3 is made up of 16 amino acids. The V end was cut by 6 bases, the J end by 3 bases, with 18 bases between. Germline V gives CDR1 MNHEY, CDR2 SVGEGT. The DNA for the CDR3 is TGTGCCAGCAGCTATCCGACCGGGACCCTCAATCAGCCCCAGCATTTT. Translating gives CASSYPTGTLNQPQHF.

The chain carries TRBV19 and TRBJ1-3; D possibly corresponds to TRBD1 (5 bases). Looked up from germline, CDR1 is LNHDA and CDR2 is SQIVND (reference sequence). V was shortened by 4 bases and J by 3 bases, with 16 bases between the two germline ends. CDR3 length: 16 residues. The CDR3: CASSTFYQGGGNTIYF. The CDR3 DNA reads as TGTGCCAGTAGTACCTTTTATCAGGGAGGTGGAAACACCATATATTTT.

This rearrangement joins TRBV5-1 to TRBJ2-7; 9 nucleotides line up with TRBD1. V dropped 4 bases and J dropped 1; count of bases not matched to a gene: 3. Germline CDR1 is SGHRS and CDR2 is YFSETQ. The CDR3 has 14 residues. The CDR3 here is CASSRQGGSYEQYF. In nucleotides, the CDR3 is TGCGCCAGCAGCCGACAGGGGGGATCCTACGAGCAGTACTTC. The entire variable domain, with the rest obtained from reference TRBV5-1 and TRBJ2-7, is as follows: KAGVTQTPRYLIKTRGQQVTLSCSPISGHRSVSWYQQTPGQGLQFLFEYFSETQRNKGNFPGRFSGRQFSNSRSEMNVSTLELGDSALYLCASSRQGGSYEQYFGPGTRLTVT.

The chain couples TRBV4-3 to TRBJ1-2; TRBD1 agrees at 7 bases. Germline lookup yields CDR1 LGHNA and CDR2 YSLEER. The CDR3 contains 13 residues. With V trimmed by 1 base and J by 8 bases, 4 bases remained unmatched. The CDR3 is CASSQVAGGGYTF. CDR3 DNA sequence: TGCGCCAGCAGCCAAGTGGCAGGGGGAGGCTACACCTTC.

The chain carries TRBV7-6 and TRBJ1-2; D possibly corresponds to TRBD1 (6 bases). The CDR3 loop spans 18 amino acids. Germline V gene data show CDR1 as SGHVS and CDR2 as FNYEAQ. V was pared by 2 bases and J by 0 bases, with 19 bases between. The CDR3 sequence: CASSLTPGHTPTNYGYTF. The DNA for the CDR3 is TGTGCCAGCAGCTTAACGCCGGGACACACTCCTACTAACTATGGCTACACCTTC.

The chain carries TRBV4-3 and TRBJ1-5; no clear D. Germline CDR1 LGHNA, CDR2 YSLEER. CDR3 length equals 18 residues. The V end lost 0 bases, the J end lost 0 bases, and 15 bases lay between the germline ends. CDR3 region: CASSQDRAADYSNQPQHF. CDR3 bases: TGCGCCAGCAGCCAAGACCGCGCGGCAGACTATAGCAATCAGCCCCAGCATTTT.

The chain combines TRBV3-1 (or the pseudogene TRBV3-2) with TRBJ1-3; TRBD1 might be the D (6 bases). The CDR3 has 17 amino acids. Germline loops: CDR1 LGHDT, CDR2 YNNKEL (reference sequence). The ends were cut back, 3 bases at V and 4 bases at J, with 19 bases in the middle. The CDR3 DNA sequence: TGTGCCAGCAGCCAGGCTCCTTGGGGGGGGCCGGGAAACACCATATATTTT. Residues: CASSQAPWGGPGNTIYF.

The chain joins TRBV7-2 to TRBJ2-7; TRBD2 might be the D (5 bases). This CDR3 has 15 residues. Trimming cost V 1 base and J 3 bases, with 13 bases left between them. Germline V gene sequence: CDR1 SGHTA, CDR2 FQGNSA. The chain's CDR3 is CASSLDNGMFYEQYF. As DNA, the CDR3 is TGTGCCAGCAGCTTAGATAACGGGATGTTCTACGAGCAGTACTTC.

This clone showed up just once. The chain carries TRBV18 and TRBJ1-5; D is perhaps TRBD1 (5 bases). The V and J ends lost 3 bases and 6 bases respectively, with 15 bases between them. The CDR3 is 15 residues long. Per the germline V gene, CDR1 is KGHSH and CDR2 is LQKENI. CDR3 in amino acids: CASSPHGGAGQPQHF. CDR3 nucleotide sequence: TGTGCCAGCTCACCTCACGGGGGAGCCGGTCAGCCCCAGCATTTT.

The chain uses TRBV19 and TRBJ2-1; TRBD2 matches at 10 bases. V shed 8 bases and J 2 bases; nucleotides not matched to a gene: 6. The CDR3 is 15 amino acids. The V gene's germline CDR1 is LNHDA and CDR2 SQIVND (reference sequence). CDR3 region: CASWPGTSAYNEQFF. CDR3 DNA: TGTGCCAGTTGGCCAGGGACTAGCGCCTACAATGAGCAGTTCTTC.

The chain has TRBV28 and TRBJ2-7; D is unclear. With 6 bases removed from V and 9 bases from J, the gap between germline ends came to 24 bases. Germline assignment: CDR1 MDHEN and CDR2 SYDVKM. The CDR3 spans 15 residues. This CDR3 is CASSSAARFNEVQYF. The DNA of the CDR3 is TGTGCCAGCAGCTCGGCCGCCCGTTTTAATGAGGTGCAGTACTTC.

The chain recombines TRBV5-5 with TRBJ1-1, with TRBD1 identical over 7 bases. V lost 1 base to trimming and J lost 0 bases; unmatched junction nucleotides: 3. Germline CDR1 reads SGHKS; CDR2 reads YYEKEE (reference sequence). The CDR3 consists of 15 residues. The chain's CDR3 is CASSLTGAMNTEAFF. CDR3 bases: TGTGCCAGCAGCTTGACAGGGGCAATGAACACTGAAGCTTTCTTT.

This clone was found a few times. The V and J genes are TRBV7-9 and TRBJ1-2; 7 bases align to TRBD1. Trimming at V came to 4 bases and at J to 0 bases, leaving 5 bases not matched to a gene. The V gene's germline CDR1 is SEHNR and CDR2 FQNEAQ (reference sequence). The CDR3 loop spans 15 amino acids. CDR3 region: CASSYGTVANYGYTF. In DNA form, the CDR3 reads TGTGCCAGCAGCTACGGGACAGTAGCTAACTATGGCTACACCTTC.

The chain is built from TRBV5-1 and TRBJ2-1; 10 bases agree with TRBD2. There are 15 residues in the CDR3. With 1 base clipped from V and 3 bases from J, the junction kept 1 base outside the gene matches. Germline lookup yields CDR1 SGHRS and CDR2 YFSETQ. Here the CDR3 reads CASSLRLAGYNEQFF. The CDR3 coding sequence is TGCGCCAGCAGCTTGAGACTAGCGGGCTACAATGAGCAGTTCTTC.

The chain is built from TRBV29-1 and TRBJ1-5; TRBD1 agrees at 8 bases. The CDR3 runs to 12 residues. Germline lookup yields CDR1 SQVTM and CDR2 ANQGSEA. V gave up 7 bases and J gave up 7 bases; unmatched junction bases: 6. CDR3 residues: CSARQGNQPQHF. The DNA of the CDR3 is TGCAGCGCTAGACAGGGGAACCAGCCCCAGCATTTT.

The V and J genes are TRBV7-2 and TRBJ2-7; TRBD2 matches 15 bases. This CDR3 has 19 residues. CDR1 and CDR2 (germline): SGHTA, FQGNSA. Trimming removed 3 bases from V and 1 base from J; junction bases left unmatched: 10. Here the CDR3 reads CASSFVGLAGGGRSYEQYF. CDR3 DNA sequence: TGTGCCAGCAGCTTCGTCGGACTAGCGGGAGGGGGGCGGTCCTACGAGCAGTACTTC.

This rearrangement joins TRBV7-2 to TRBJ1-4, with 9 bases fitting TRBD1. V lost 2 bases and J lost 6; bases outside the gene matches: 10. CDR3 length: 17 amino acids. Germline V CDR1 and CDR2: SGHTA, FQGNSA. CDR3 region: CASSLTLTGGAYEKLFF. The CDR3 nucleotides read TGTGCCAGCAGCTTAACCTTAACAGGGGGCGCATATGAAAAACTGTTTTTT.

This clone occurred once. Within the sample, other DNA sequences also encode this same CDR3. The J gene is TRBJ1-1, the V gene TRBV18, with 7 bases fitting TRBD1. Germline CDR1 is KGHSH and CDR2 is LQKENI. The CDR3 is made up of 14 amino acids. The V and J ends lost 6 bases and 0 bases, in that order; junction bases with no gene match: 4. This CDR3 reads CASSPTGMNTEAFF. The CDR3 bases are TGTGCCAGCTCCCCGACAGGGATGAACACTGAAGCTTTCTTT. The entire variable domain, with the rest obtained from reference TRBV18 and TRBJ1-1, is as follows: NAGVMQNPRHLVRRRGQEARLRCSPMKGHSHVYWYRQLPEEGLKFMVYLQKENIIDESGMPKERFSAEFPKEGPSILRIQQVVRGDSAAYFCASSPTGMNTEAFFGQGTRLTVV.

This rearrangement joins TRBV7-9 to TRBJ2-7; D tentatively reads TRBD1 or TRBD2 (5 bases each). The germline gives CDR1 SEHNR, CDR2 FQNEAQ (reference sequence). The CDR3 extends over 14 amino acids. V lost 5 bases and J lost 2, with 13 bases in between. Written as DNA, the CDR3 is TGTGCCAGCAGCAGTCGGGACCCCCCCTACGAGCAGTACTTC. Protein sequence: CASSSRDPPYEQYF.

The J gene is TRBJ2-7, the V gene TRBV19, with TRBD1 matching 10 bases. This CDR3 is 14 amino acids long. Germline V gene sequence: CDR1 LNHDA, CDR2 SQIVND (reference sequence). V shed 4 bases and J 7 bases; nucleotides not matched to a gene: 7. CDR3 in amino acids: CASSNGQGVGEQYF. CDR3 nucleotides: TGTGCCAGTAGTAATGGACAGGGGGTTGGAGAGCAGTACTTC. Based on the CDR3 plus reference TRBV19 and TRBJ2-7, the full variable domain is DGGITQSPKYLFRKEGQNVTLSCEQNLNHDAMYWYRQDPGQGLRLIYYSQIVNDFQKGDIAEGYSVSREKKESFPLTVTSAQKNPTAFYLCASSNGQGVGEQYFGPGTRLTVT.

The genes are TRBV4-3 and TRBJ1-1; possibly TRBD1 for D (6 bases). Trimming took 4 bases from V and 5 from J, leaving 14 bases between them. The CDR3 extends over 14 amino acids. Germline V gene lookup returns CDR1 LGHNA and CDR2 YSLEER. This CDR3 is CASSPQGRGTEAFF. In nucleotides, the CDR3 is TGCGCCAGCAGCCCCCAGGGGCGTGGGACTGAAGCTTTCTTT.

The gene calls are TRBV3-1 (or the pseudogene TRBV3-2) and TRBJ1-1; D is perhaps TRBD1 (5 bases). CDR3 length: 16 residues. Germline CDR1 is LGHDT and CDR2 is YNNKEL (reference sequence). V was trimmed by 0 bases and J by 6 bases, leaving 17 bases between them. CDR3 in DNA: TGTGCCAGCAGCCAAGAGAGGAGGGGCCGGTTCGCTGAAGCTTTCTTT. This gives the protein CASSQERRGRFAEAFF.

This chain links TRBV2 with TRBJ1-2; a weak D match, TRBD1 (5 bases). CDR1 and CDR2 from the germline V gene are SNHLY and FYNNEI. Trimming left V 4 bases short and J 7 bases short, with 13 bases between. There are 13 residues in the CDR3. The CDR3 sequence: CASSAGGDGGYTF. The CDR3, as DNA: TGTGCCAGCAGTGCGGGAGGGGATGGTGGCTACACCTTC.